The TCR beta chain described here comes from a study of blood T cell repertoires in COVID-19. Across the study: Nucleic acid was either cDNA or gDNA, and it came from T cells, B-cell-depleted T cells, or PBMCs.

Sequenced by immunoSEQ multiplex PCR; TCRdb stores in-frame clones only, minus some. The table shows 130,000 or so clones, with around 87% occurring only once. The CDR3 is 14 residues long. Germline values: CDR1 SGHDN, CDR2 FVKESK. Deletions cut 1 base from V and 6 bases from J, with 7 bases between. The sequenced sample was peripheral blood. The TCR sequence derives from a man between 45 and 60 years old with active COVID-19. This rearrangement joins TRBV14 to TRBJ1-6; D unresolved. CDR3 sequence reads: CASSQGQFNSPLHF. CDR3 coding DNA: TGTGCCAGCAGCCAAGGGCAGTTTAATTCACCCCTCCACTTT. Filled out from reference TRBV14 and TRBJ1-6, the complete variable domain reads EAGVTQFPSHSVIEKGQTVTLRCDPISGHDNLYWYRRVMGKEIKFLLHFVKESKQDESGMPNNRFLAERTGGTYSTLKVQPAELEDSGVYFCASSQGQFNSPLHFGNGTRLTVT.